This T cell receptor (beta chain) was identified during a study of cytomegalovirus exposure and HLA in healthy donors. Study context: One earlier analysis, a look at 150 million to 200 million T cells, found some 120 million unique TCR beta sequences. Study-wide points: Immune exposure information available was restricted to CMV serostatus. A classifier reportedly called cytomegalovirus status with high sensitivity and specificity. Data from an earlier analysis indicated that most TCR beta V segments were productive either about 87% or about 30% of the time.

This clone has a handful of counts. No antigen is known for it. PCR primers comprised 60 Vbeta and 13 Jbeta primers. Profiled with immunoSEQ multiplex PCR; TCRdb holds only in-frame clones, not every one. In the table there are 95,000 to 110,000 clones, roughly 72% of which are singletons. V was trimmed by 4 bases and J by 1 base, leaving 18 bases between them. This CDR3 comprises 16 residues. The germline gives CDR1 SQVTM, CDR2 ANQGSEA. The source is a man aged 25-45 years in good health and CMV-seronegative. This chain joins TRBV29-1 and TRBJ2-3, with a possible D match to TRBD2 (6 bases). The material sequenced was PBMCs. CDR3 DNA sequence: TGCAGCGTTGCGCTGCGGGGTAATGACGGCACAGATACGCAGTATTTT. This gives the protein CSVALRGNDGTDTQYF.